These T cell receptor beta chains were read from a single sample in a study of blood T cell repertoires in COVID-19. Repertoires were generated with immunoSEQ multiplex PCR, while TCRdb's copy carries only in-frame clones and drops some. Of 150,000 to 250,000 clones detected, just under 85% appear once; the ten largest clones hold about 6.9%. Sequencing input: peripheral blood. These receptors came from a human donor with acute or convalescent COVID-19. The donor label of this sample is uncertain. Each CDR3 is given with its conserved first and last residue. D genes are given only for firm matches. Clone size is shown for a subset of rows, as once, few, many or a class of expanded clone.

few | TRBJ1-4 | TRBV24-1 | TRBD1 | CATSDPRQGNEKLFF | TGTGCCACCAGTGATCCGAGACAGGGTAATGAAAAACTGTTTTTT
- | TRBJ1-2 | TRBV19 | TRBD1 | CASKGDRAGNYGYTF | TGTGCCAGTAAGGGCGACAGGGCGGGTAACTATGGCTACACCTTC
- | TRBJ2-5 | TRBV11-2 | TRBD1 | CASSLVTGGETQYF | TGTGCCAGCAGCTTAGTGACAGGGGGGGAGACCCAGTACTTC
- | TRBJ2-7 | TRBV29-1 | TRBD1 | CSVDSTGQGYEQYF | TGCAGCGTTGACTCGACAGGACAGGGGTACGAGCAGTACTTC
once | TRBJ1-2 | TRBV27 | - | CASSPHDRTYGYTF | TGTGCCAGCAGTCCACATGACAGAACTTATGGCTACACCTTC
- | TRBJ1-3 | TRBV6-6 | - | CASSYTLTAGNTIYF | TGTGCCAGCAGTTACACCTTGACTGCTGGAAACACCATATATTTT
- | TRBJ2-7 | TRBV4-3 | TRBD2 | CASSRWGLAGAGEQYF | TGCGCCAGCAGTCGATGGGGACTAGCGGGAGCGGGCGAGCAGTACTTC
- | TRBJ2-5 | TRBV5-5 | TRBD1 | CASSPGQGAGTQYF | TGTGCCAGCAGCCCGGGACAGGGGGCCGGGACCCAGTACTTC
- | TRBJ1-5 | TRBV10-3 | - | CAISGQNSNQPQHF | TGTGCCATCAGTGGACAAAATAGCAATCAGCCCCAGCATTTT
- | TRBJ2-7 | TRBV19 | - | CASSGLSSSYEQYF | TGTGCCAGTAGTGGACTCTCCAGCTCCTACGAGCAGTACTTC
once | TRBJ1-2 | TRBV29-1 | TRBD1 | CSVGAGTGWGYTF | TGCAGCGTTGGCGCTGGGACAGGGTGGGGCTACACCTTC
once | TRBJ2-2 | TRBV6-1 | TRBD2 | CASSGGLAVNTGELFF | TGTGCCAGCAGTGGGGGTCTAGCGGTGAACACCGGGGAGCTGTTTTTT
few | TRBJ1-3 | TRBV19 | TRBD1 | CASETGDGNTIYF | TGTGCCTCCGAGACAGGGGACGGAAACACCATATATTTT
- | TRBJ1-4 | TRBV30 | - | CAWSTARGEGEKLFF | TGTGCCTGGAGTACTGCCAGGGGAGAGGGTGAAAAACTGTTTTTT
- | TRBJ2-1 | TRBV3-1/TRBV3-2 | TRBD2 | CASSQDVGLAARRNEQFF | TGTGCCAGCAGCCAAGATGTGGGACTAGCGGCTAGGCGCAATGAGCAGTTCTTC
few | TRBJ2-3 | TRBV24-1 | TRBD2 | CATSDGLSGRVGTDTQYF | TGTGCCACCAGTGACGGTCTTAGCGGGAGAGTGGGGACAGATACGCAGTATTTT
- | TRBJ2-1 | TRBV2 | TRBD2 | CASTSGRINEQFF | TGTGCCAGCACTAGCGGGAGAATCAATGAGCAGTTCTTC
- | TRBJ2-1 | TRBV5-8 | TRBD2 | CASSLAGTSGTDEQFF | TGTGCCAGCAGCTTGGCCGGGACTAGCGGCACGGATGAGCAGTTCTTC
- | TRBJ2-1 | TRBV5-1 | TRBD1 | CASSVLQGAGEQFF | TGCGCCAGCAGCGTACTACAGGGGGCTGGTGAGCAGTTCTTC
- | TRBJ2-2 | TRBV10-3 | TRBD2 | CAIQAGEVTGELFF | TGTGCCATCCAAGCGGGAGAGGTGACCGGGGAGCTGTTTTTT
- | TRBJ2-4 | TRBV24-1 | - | CATSGTSGAKNIQYF | TGTGCCACCAGTGGGACATCCGGGGCCAAAAACATTCAGTACTTC
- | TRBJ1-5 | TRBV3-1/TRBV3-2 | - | CASSQGQPNQPQHF | TGTGCCAGCAGCCAAGGACAGCCCAATCAGCCCCAGCATTTT
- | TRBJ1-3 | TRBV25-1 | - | CASSASRGSGNTIYF | TGTGCCAGCAGTGCATCCAGGGGCTCTGGAAACACCATATATTTT
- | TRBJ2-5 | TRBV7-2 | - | CASSLAGGGSLETQYF | TGTGCCAGCAGCTTAGCGGGCGGAGGCAGTTTAGAGACCCAGTACTTC
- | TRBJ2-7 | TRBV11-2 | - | CASSFGLVYYEQYF | TGTGCCAGCAGCTTTGGACTGGTCTACTACGAGCAGTACTTC
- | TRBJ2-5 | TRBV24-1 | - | CATSDSAQETQYF | TGTGCCACCAGTGATTCCGCGCAAGAGACCCAGTACTTC
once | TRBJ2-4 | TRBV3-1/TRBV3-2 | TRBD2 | CASSQGFSGINIQYF | TGTGCCAGCAGCCAAGGTTTTAGCGGGATTAACATTCAGTACTTC
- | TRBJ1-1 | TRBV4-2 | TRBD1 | CASSQDRTGGREAFF | TGTGCCAGCAGCCAAGATAGGACAGGGGGTAGGGAAGCTTTCTTT
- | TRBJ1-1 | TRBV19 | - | CASSIRSPQRPGNTEAFF | TGTGCCAGTAGTATACGCTCCCCACAACGGCCGGGGAACACTGAAGCTTTCTTT
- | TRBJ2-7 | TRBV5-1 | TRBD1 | CASSPDPGQGFEQYF | TGCGCCAGCAGCCCCGACCCGGGACAGGGTTTCGAGCAGTACTTC
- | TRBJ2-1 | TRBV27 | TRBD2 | CASSLFGTSGRKGYEQFF | TGTGCCAGCAGTTTATTTGGGACTAGCGGGAGGAAAGGCTATGAGCAGTTCTTC